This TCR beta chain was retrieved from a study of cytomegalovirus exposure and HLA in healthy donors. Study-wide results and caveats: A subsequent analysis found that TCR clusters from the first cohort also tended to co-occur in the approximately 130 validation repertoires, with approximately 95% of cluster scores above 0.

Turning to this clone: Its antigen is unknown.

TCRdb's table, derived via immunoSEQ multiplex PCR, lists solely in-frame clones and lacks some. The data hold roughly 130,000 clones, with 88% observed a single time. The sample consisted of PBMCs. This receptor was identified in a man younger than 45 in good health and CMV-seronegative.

The CDR3, as DNA: TGTGCCAGCAGTGAATTGGGCGGACTAGCGGTGTACGAGCAGTACTTC. This encodes CASSELGGLAVYEQYF. V usage is TRBV6-1 and J usage is TRBJ2-7, with TRBD2 matching 10 bases. This CDR3 region has 16 residues. V shed 2 bases and J 4 bases; nucleotides not matched to a gene: 8. Germline lookup yields CDR1 MNHNS and CDR2 SASEGT.